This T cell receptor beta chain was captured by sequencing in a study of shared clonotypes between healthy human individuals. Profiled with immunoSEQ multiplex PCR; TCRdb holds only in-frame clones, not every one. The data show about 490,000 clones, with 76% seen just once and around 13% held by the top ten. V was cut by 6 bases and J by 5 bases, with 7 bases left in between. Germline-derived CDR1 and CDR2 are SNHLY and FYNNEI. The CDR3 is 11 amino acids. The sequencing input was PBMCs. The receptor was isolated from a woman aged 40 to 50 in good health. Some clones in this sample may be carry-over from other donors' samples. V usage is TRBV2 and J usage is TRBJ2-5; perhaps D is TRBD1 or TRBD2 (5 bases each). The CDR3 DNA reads TGTGCCAGCAGAGAGGGGGAGACCCAGTACTTC. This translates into CASREGETQYF.